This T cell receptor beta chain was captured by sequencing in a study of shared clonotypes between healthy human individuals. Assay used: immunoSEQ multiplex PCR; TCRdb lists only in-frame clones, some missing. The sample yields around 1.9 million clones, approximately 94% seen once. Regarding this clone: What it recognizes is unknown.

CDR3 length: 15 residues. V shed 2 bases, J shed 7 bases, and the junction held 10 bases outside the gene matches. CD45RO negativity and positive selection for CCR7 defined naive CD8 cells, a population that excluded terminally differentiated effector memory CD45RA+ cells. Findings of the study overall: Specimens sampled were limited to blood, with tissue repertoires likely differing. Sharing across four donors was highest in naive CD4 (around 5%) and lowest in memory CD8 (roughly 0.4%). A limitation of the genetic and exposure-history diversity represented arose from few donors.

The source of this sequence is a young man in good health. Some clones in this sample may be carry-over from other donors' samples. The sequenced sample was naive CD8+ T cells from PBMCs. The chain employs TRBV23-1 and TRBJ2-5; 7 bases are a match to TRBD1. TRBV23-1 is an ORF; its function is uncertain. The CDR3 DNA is TGCGCCAGCAGTCAACCCCGGGACAGCGGTGGGACCCAGTACTTC. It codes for CASSQPRDSGGTQYF.